This T cell receptor beta chain was sequenced in a study of beta chain features in type 1 diabetes. The junction had 4 bases not matched to a gene; V was cut back by 4 bases and J by 2 bases. Germline assignment: CDR1 SGHDT and CDR2 YYEEEE. CDR3 length equals 15 residues. Of the isolated RNA, all was reverse transcribed, and so the sequenced material was expressed TCRB transcripts. Sequenced by immunoSEQ multiplex PCR; TCRdb stores in-frame clones only, minus some. The sample has under 300,000 clones, about 25% seen once; the top ten hold roughly 4.1%. Sorting based on CD45RO/CCR7/CD25/CD127/CD95/CD27 separated CD4+ naive, central memory, regulatory and stem cell-like memory cells.

This sequence was found in a man aged 30 to 39 in good health. Sequenced material: central memory CD4+ T cells from blood. V and J are TRBV5-6 and TRBJ2-7, with 12 nucleotides matching TRBD2. The CDR3 loop reads CASSQRLAGAYEQYF. DNA for the CDR3: TGTGCCAGCAGCCAGCGACTAGCGGGAGCCTACGAGCAGTACTTC.